The source of this T cell receptor beta chain is a study of T cell responses to AZD1222 COVID-19 vaccine. Germline loops: CDR1 MRHNA, CDR2 SNTAGT. The CDR3 sequence is 14 residues long. Germline trimming cut 0 bases from V and 7 bases from J; bases unmatched to any gene: 2. Here immunoSEQ multiplex PCR was the method, and the copy in TCRdb shows in-frame clones only, minus some. The sample carries about 140,000 clones, around 89% recorded once. Sequenced here: peripheral blood, sampled on day 0 of AZD1222 vaccination. The receptor's source is an adult in good health. This chain uses TRBV6-4 with TRBJ2-1; 8 positions match TRBD2. The CDR3 reads CASSDSSGANEQFF. CDR3 DNA sequence: TGTGCCAGCAGTGACTCTAGCGGGGCTAATGAGCAGTTCTTC.